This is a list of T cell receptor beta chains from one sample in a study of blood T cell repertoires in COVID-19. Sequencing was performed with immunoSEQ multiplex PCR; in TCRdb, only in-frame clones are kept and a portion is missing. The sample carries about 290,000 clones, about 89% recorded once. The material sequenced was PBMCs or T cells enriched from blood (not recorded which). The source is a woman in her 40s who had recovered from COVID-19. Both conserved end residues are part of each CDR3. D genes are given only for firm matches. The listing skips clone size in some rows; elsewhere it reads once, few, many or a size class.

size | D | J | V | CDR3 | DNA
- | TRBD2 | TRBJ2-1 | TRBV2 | CASYRLAGGNEQFF | TGTGCCAGCTACCGACTAGCGGGGGGGAATGAGCAGTTCTTC
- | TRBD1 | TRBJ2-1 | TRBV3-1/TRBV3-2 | CASSQGLYRGVNEQFF | TGTGCCAGCAGCCAAGGTCTTTACAGGGGGGTCAATGAGCAGTTCTTC
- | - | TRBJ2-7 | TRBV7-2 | CAGTNTGEQYF | TGTGCCGGAACCAATACGGGCGAGCAGTACTTC
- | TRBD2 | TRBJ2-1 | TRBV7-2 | CASSRGGRSYNEQFF | TGTGCCAGCAGCCGGGGGGGTCGCTCCTACAATGAGCAGTTCTTC
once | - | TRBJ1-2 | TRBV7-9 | CASFGGADGYTF | TGTGCCAGCTTTGGGGGGGCTGATGGCTACACCTTC
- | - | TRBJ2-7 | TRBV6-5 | CASSQGHRTYEQYF | TGTGCCAGCAGCCAGGGACACCGAACCTACGAGCAGTACTTC
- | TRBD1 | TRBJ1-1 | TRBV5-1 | CASSTRQGSNTEAFF | TGCGCCAGCAGCACGCGACAGGGAAGTAACACTGAAGCTTTCTTT
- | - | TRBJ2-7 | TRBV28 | CASSPRYEQYF | TGTGCCAGCAGTCCGCGCTACGAGCAGTACTTC
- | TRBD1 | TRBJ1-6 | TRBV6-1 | CASSVPGTGVNSPLHF | TGTGCCAGCAGTGTCCCCGGGACAGGGGTTAATTCACCCCTCCACTTT
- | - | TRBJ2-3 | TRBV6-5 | CASSTRTSTDTQYF | TGTGCCAGCAGTACCCGGACTAGCACAGATACGCAGTATTTT
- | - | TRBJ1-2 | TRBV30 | CAWSIGDDYGYTF | TGTGCCTGGAGTATCGGAGACGATTATGGCTACACCTTC
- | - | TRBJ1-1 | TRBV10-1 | CASSSGGSGSTEAFF | TGCGCCAGCAGTTCAGGAGGGTCAGGGAGCACTGAAGCTTTCTTT
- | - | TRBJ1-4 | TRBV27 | CASSLMSVAGEKLFF | TGTGCCAGCAGTTTAATGAGTGTAGCGGGTGAAAAACTGTTTTTT
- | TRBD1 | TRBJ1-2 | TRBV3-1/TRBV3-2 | CASSQRGDRGYTF | TGTGCCAGCAGCCAAAGGGGGGACAGGGGCTACACCTTC
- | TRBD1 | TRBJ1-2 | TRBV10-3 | CAISDDREIRGYTF | TGTGCCATCAGTGACGACAGGGAAATTCGCGGCTACACCTTC
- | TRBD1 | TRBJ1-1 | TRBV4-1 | CASSLGTANTEAFF | TGCGCCAGCAGCCTCGGGACAGCGAACACTGAAGCTTTCTTT
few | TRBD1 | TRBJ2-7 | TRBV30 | CAWGTGMGEQYF | TGTGCCTGGGGGACAGGGATGGGGGAGCAGTACTTC
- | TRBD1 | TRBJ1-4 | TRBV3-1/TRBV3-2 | CASSGTATNEKLFF | TGTGCCAGCAGTGGGACAGCAACTAATGAAAAACTGTTTTTT
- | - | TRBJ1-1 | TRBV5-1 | CASSSNKPGDTEAFF | TGCGCCAGCAGCTCCAACAAGCCGGGAGACACTGAAGCTTTCTTT
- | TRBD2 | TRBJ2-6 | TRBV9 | CASSAGTSGSWGSRGANVLTF | TGTGCCAGCAGCGCTGGGACTAGCGGGAGTTGGGGTAGCCGTGGGGCCAACGTCCTGACTTTC
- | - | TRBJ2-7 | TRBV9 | CASSVTSTPYEQYF | TGTGCCAGCAGCGTAACGTCCACTCCCTACGAGCAGTACTTC
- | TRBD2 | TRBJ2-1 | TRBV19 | CASSRGDYNEQFF | TGTGCCAGTAGCCGGGGGGATTACAATGAGCAGTTCTTC
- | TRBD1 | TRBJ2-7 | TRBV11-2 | CASSFGQGGEQYF | TGTGCCAGCAGCTTTGGACAGGGGGGCGAGCAGTACTTC
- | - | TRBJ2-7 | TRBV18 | CASSPRRTDYEQYF | TGTGCCAGCTCACCACGACGGACAGACTACGAGCAGTACTTC
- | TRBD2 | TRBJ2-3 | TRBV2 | CASQGTSGRDTDTQYF | TGTGCCAGCCAGGGGACTAGCGGGAGAGACACAGATACGCAGTATTTT
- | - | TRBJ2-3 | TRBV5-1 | CASSAIGGAGDTQYF | TGCGCCAGCAGCGCCATTGGGGGGGCGGGAGATACGCAGTATTTT
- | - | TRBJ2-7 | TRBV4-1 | CASSKNRAYEQYF | TGCGCCAGCAGCAAGAACAGGGCGTACGAGCAGTACTTC
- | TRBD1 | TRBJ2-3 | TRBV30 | CAWSVPRGHPTDTQYF | TGTGCCTGGAGTGTACCCAGGGGGCATCCGACAGATACGCAGTATTTT
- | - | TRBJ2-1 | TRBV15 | CATSRDIQIENEQFF | TGTGCCACCAGCAGAGATATACAGATTGAGAATGAGCAGTTCTTC
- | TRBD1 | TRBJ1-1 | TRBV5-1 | CASSTGQGEAFF | TGCGCCAGCAGCACGGGACAGGGAGAAGCTTTCTTT
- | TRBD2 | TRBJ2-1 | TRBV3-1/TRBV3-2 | CASSQGSGTNNEQFF | TGTGCCAGCAGCCAAGGCAGCGGGACTAACAATGAGCAGTTCTTC
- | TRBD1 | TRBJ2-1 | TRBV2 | CASSGDRIYNEQFF | TGTGCCAGCAGTGGGGACAGAATATACAATGAGCAGTTCTTC
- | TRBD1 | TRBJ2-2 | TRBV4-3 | CASSPEWTGGQGGNTGELFF | TGCGCCAGCAGTCCCGAGTGGACGGGGGGACAGGGAGGGAACACCGGGGAGCTGTTTTTT
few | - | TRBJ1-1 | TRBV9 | CASSPARDGAFF | TGTGCCAGCAGCCCAGCGAGGGATGGCGCTTTCTTT
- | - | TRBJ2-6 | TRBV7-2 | CASSMSSGANVLTF | TGTGCCAGCAGCATGAGCTCTGGGGCCAACGTCCTGACTTTC
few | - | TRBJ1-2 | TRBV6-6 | CASRKRDTLANYGYTF | TGTGCCAGCAGAAAACGGGACACCCTAGCTAACTATGGCTACACCTTC
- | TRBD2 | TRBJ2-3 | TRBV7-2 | CASSLARGTTSSDTQYF | TGTGCCAGCAGCTTAGCGCGGGGGACTACAAGTTCAGATACGCAGTATTTT